The 23 T cell receptor beta chains in this list originate from one sample, sequenced in a study of blood T cell repertoires in COVID-19 (dated by TCRdb to the early 2020s). Library creation used the immunoSEQ multiplex PCR assay. TCRdb re-hosts the immuneACCESS table, in-frame sequences only. Its copies lack some clones; in the studies checked, an unresolved V gene accounts for under half of them, and the cause for the rest is not known. In all, the sample holds around 120,000 clones, and about four fifths of those were seen once. The ten most abundant clones make up 3% to 4.5% of the sample. Sequencing input: peripheral blood. The receptors stem from a woman older than 75 with acute or convalescent COVID-19.

J is TRBJ1-2 and V is TRBV10-2; tentative D call: TRBD1 (6 bases). The CDR3 is 15 amino acids. Between the trimmed V and J ends, which lost 0 bases and 6 bases, there was a span of 14 bases. Per germline, CDR1 WSHSY and CDR2 SAAADI. The CDR3 DNA is TGCGCCAGCAGTGAGTCCTGGGGGCAAACAAATGGCTACACCTTC. This sequence encodes CASSESWGQTNGYTF.

This chain connects TRBV9 to TRBJ2-5; 15 nucleotides line up with TRBD2. V was pared by 3 bases and J by 5 bases, with 5 bases of the junction left unmatched. CDR3 length equals 16 residues. Per the germline V gene, CDR1 is SGDLS and CDR2 is YYNGEE. The CDR3 reads CASSAGLAGGAETQYF. CDR3 DNA: TGTGCCAGCAGCGCAGGACTAGCGGGAGGGGCCGAGACCCAGTACTTC.

The chain uses TRBV5-1 and TRBJ1-2, with 7 positions matching TRBD1. Germline lookup yields CDR1 SGHRS and CDR2 YFSETQ. The J segment lost 3 bases and the V segment lost 0 bases, leaving 5 bases of the junction unmatched. CDR3 length: 15 amino acids. The CDR3 DNA sequence: TGCGCCAGCAGCTTGGCCCCGGGACAGCACTATGGCTACACCTTC. Protein: CASSLAPGQHYGYTF. The variable domain in full, completed from reference TRBV5-1 and TRBJ1-2, reads KAGVTQTPRYLIKTRGQQVTLSCSPISGHRSVSWYQQTPGQGLQFLFEYFSETQRNKGNFPGRFSGRQFSNSRSEMNVSTLELGDSALYLCASSLAPGQHYGYTFGSGTRLTVV.

V gene TRBV27 combines with J gene TRBJ2-1; TRBD2 might be the D (6 bases). The CDR3 sequence is 14 residues long. Trimming took 0 bases from V and 7 from J, leaving 10 bases between them. The germline V gene has CDR1 MNHEY and CDR2 SMNVEV (reference sequence). The CDR3 region is CASSLSPGRNEQFF. CDR3 DNA sequence: TGTGCCAGCAGTTTATCCCCAGGGAGGAATGAGCAGTTCTTC.

The genes are TRBV30 and TRBJ2-1, with TRBD2 matching 7 bases. This CDR3 is built from 13 residues. Per the germline V gene, CDR1 is GTSNPN and CDR2 is SVGIG (reference sequence). The V gene end was trimmed by 3 bases and the J gene end by 9 bases; junction bases not matched to a gene: 8. CDR3 bases: TGTGCCTGGAGATGGGGCGGGAGTAGTGAGCAGTTCTTC. This sequence encodes CAWRWGGSSEQFF. The full variable domain, in which reference TRBV30 and TRBJ2-1 provide the parts outside the CDR3, is SQTIHQWPATLVQPVGSPLSLECTVEGTSNPNLYWYRQAAGRGLQLLFYSVGIGQISSEVPQNLSASRPQDRQFILSSKKLLLSDSGFYLCAWRWGGSSEQFFGPGTRLTVL.

The V gene is TRBV5-4, the J gene TRBJ1-3; D remains unclear. This CDR3 comprises 15 residues. Germline V gives CDR1 SGHNT, CDR2 YYREEE (reference sequence). V was trimmed by 4 bases and J by 0 bases, leaving 11 bases between them. The CDR3 DNA reads TGTGCCAGCAGCATGGCGGAGAGCTCTGGAAACACCATATATTTT. It specifies CASSMAESSGNTIYF. Drawing the rest from reference TRBV5-4 and TRBJ1-3, the complete variable domain is ETGVTQSPTHLIKTRGQQVTLRCSSQSGHNTVSWYQQALGQGPQFIFQYYREEENGRGNFPPRFSGLQFPNYSSELNVNALELDDSALYLCASSMAESSGNTIYFGEGSWLTVV.

The rearrangement links TRBV6-5 to TRBJ2-4; possible D gene TRBD1, 5 bases. The V end lost 0 bases, the J end lost 9 bases, and 15 bases lay between the germline ends. This CDR3 spans 15 amino acids. Germline lookup yields CDR1 MNHEY and CDR2 SVGAGI. CDR3 in DNA: TGTGCCAGCAGTTACTCAAGGACACCAGAGGCCATTCAGTACTTC. Protein: CASSYSRTPEAIQYF.

This clone came up a few times. V gene TRBV14 combines with J gene TRBJ1-4, with no clear D. Trimming removed 5 bases at V and 7 bases at J, with 8 bases between. CDR3 length equals 12 residues. Germline V lookup: CDR1 SGHDN, CDR2 FVKESK. The chain's CDR3 is CASSSVGEKLFF. The CDR3 nucleotides read TGTGCCAGCAGCTCGGTCGGTGAAAAACTGTTTTTT.

The chain combines TRBV7-9 with TRBJ2-2, with 12 bases aligning to TRBD2. From germline, CDR1 is SEHNR and CDR2 FQNEAQ (reference sequence). The CDR3 has 15 residues. Trimming at V came to 7 bases and at J to 6 bases, leaving 6 bases not matched to a gene. DNA for the CDR3: TGTGCCAGCAAACCTAGCGGGAGGGCCGCCGGGGAGCTGTTTTTT. Its translation is CASKPSGRAAGELFF.

V gene TRBV7-9 combines with J gene TRBJ1-1; D call uncertain. The CDR3 has 17 amino acids. The V end lost 4 bases, the J end lost 5 bases, and 23 bases lay between the germline ends. Germline loops: CDR1 SEHNR, CDR2 FQNEAQ (reference sequence). This chain's CDR3 is CASSWGRRGISGTEAFF. The CDR3 region has the DNA TGTGCCAGCAGCTGGGGTAGGCGGGGAATCAGTGGTACTGAAGCTTTCTTT.

The gene calls are TRBV4-2 and TRBJ1-2; D gene unclear. The V and J ends lost 5 bases and 10 bases respectively, with 17 bases between them. CDR1 LGHNA and CDR2 YNFKEQ come from the germline V gene. This CDR3 is 13 amino acids long. The CDR3: CASSSEMQQSYTF. CDR3 bases: TGTGCCAGCAGCTCCGAAATGCAACAGTCCTACACCTTC.

The chain recombines TRBV2 with TRBJ1-1; tentatively, D is TRBD1 (6 bases). The CDR3 covers 15 residues. Trimming cost V 1 base and J 5 bases, with 14 bases left between them. Germline loops: CDR1 SNHLY, CDR2 FYNNEI. For the CDR3, the DNA is TGTGCCAGCAGTGAAGGGCAGGGGCTGGTTACTGAAGCTTTCTTT. This sequence encodes CASSEGQGLVTEAFF. The full variable domain, its missing parts supplied by reference TRBV2 and TRBJ1-1, is EPEVTQTPSHQVTQMGQEVILRCVPISNHLYFYWYRQILGQKVEFLVSFYNNEISEKSEIFDDQFSVERPDGSNFTLKIRSTKLEDSAMYFCASSEGQGLVTEAFFGQGTRLTVV.

This clone was seen only a few times. The chain has TRBV28 and TRBJ1-1, with 8 positions matching TRBD1. Germline CDR1 reads MDHEN; CDR2 reads SYDVKM. With 5 bases clipped from V and 11 bases from J, the junction kept 16 bases outside the gene matches. This CDR3 comprises 15 residues. CDR3 amino acids: CASSPTPTPDRDAFF. CDR3 sequence (DNA): TGTGCCAGCAGTCCGACCCCTACCCCGGACAGGGACGCTTTCTTT.

The chain links TRBV5-1 to TRBJ1-2, with TRBD1 matching 7 bases. The CDR3 loop spans 16 amino acids. V gave up 0 bases and J gave up 8 bases; unmatched junction bases: 13. CDR1 and CDR2 (germline): SGHRS, YFSETQ. The CDR3 spells CASSLDRGQDLGGYTF. CDR3 DNA: TGCGCCAGCAGCTTGGATCGAGGACAGGATCTAGGGGGCTACACCTTC.

The chain uses TRBV7-9 and TRBJ2-3; weak D call: TRBD1 (6 bases). Germline V lookup: CDR1 SEHNR, CDR2 FQNEAQ (reference sequence). The CDR3 totals 15 residues. The V gene lost 4 bases and the J gene lost 4 bases, with 15 bases spanning the gap. This CDR3 reads CASSSLTGLADTQYF. The CDR3 DNA reads as TGTGCCAGCAGCTCTCTGACAGGCTTAGCAGATACGCAGTATTTT.

The table lists this clone with a count of one. The sample holds other DNA sequences that translate to the same CDR3. The chain recombines TRBV6-1 with TRBJ1-5; no definite D call. In germline, CDR1 is MNHNS, CDR2 SASEGT. V was cut by 2 bases and J by 1 base, with 9 bases left in between. This CDR3 is 15 amino acids long. CDR3 coding DNA: TGTGCCAGCAGTGAACAGGCACACAGCAATCAGCCCCAGCATTTT. Amino acids: CASSEQAHSNQPQHF.

This rearrangement joins TRBV19 to TRBJ1-2; weak D call: TRBD1 (6 bases). CDR1 LNHDA and CDR2 SQIVND come from the germline V gene (reference sequence). V was trimmed by 5 bases and J by 6 bases, leaving 22 bases between them. The CDR3 loop spans 16 amino acids. The CDR3 DNA reads TGTGCCAGTAGTCCCCACACCACAGGGAGTGTGAATGGCTACACCTTC. As protein: CASSPHTTGSVNGYTF.

The chain carries TRBV6-2 or TRBV6-3 and TRBJ2-1; D possibly corresponds to TRBD1 (5 bases). This CDR3 is 13 amino acids long. V was clipped by 0 bases and J by 9 bases, with 9 bases between them. Per the germline V gene, CDR1 is MNHEY and CDR2 is SVGEGT. The CDR3 nucleotides are TGTGCCAGCAGTTACTCTAGGGGCGCTGAGCAGTTCTTC. Translating gives CASSYSRGAEQFF.

The chain carries TRBV10-1 and TRBJ2-5, with 7 bases aligning to TRBD2. V lost 5 bases to trimming and J lost 5 bases; unmatched junction nucleotides: 5. This CDR3 is built from 13 residues. CDR1 and CDR2 (germline): WNHNN, SYGVQD (reference sequence). CDR3 sequence (DNA): TGCGCCAGCAGTTCGGGGGGTACGGAGACCCAGTACTTC. Its translation: CASSSGGTETQYF.

The chain recombines TRBV5-1 with TRBJ1-4; 7 bases are shared with TRBD1. Per germline, CDR1 SGHRS and CDR2 YFSETQ. Unmatched junction bases numbered 6, after V lost 0 bases and J lost 7 bases. This CDR3 is 15 amino acids long. The DNA for the CDR3 is TGCGCCAGCAGCTTGGTGGGACAGAGGGGTGAAAAACTGTTTTTT. Its translation: CASSLVGQRGEKLFF.

The chain joins TRBV6-2 or TRBV6-3 to TRBJ2-1; possibly TRBD1 for D (6 bases). V dropped 6 bases and J dropped 4 bases, with 13 bases sitting between them. The germline V gene has CDR1 MNHEY and CDR2 SVGEGT. This CDR3 has 14 residues. DNA of the CDR3: TGTGCCAGCAGCCCAGTGGACAGATACAATGAGCAGTTCTTC. It encodes CASSPVDRYNEQFF.

The rearrangement joins TRBV19 to TRBJ2-2; D is uncertain. The CDR3 runs to 14 residues. CDR1 is LNHDA, CDR2 SQIVND, per germline (reference sequence). V was pared by 8 bases and J by 1 base, with 11 bases between. The CDR3 loop is CASRVGLNTGELFF. CDR3 in DNA: TGTGCCAGTCGTGTCGGGTTGAACACCGGGGAGCTGTTTTTT. The variable domain in full, with the rest retrieved from reference TRBV19 and TRBJ2-2, is DGGITQSPKYLFRKEGQNVTLSCEQNLNHDAMYWYRQDPGQGLRLIYYSQIVNDFQKGDIAEGYSVSREKKESFPLTVTSAQKNPTAFYLCASRVGLNTGELFFGEGSRLTVL.

The V and J genes are TRBV15 and TRBJ1-6; D may be TRBD1 (5 bases). CDR1 and CDR2 (germline): LNHNV, YYDKDF (reference sequence). This CDR3 region has 15 residues. Trimming took 0 bases from V and 7 from J, leaving 10 bases between them. The chain's CDR3 is CATSRDQGGNSPLHF. The CDR3 DNA reads as TGTGCCACCAGCAGAGATCAGGGAGGGAATTCACCCCTCCACTTT.